This TCR beta chain comes out of a study of blood T cells in healthy people across ages. Study-level findings and limits: Because sorting was not performed, PBMCs prevented conclusive naive versus antigen-experienced comparison. Samples with more naive T cells showed higher observed beta diversity.

The ends lost 6 bases at V and 11 bases at J; junction bases unmatched: 15. Per the germline V gene, CDR1 is MNHEY and CDR2 is SVGAGI. This CDR3 has 15 amino acids. A second PCR, run for roughly 7 to 11 cycles, used a sample-barcoded 5' primer plus a J-beta primer mix. Tags on each cDNA molecule came from a template-switch adaptor with 12 random nucleotides. TCRdb called the 5' RACE reads again in MiXCR, with one record for every CDR3 protein. The sample shows hundreds of thousands of distinct CDR3 sequences, approximately 60% of them seen only once. Notes on this clonotype: Its cognate antigen is unknown.

The source of this sequence is a man aged 40-55 years in good health. The chain employs TRBV6-5 and TRBJ2-5, with 10 bases identical to TRBD2. The sequencing input was blood. The CDR3 protein is CASRISGRARGEQYF. The CDR3 bases are TGTGCCAGCAGGATCAGCGGGAGGGCCCGCGGGGAGCAGTACTTC.